This T cell receptor beta chain was captured by sequencing in a study of control samples from healthy donors and cancer patients. V was shortened by 4 bases and J by 0 bases, with 13 bases between the two germline ends. This CDR3 contains 16 residues. The germline CDR1 and CDR2 sequences are SGHVS and FNYEAQ. Here immunoSEQ multiplex PCR was the method, and the copy in TCRdb shows in-frame clones only, minus some. The repertoire holds about 130,000 clones, with around nine tenths as singletons. The J gene is TRBJ2-1, the V gene TRBV7-6; possible D gene TRBD1, 6 bases. The sequenced sample was blood. The clonotype comes from a man aged 50-59 years in good health. The CDR3 bases are TGTGCCAGCAGCTCTACAGGGTCGGGCTCCTACAATGAGCAGTTCTTC. This gives the protein CASSSTGSGSYNEQFF.